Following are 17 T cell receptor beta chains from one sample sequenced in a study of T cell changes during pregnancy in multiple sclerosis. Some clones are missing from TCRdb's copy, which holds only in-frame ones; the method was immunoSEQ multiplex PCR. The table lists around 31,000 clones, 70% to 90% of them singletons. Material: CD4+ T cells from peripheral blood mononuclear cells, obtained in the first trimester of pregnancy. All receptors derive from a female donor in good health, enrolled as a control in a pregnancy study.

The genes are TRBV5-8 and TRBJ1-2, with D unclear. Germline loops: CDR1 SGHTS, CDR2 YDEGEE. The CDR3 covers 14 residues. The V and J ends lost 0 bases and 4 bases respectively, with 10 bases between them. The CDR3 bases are TGTGCCAGCAGCTTGGATTCGGGAAGCTATGGCTACACCTTC. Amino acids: CASSLDSGSYGYTF.

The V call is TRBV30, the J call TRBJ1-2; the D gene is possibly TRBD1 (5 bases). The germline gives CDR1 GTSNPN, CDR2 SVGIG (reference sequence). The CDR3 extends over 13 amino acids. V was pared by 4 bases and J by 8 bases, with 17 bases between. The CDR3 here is CAWNTQGVEGYTF. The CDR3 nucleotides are TGTGCCTGGAACACCCAGGGTGTTGAGGGCTACACCTTC.

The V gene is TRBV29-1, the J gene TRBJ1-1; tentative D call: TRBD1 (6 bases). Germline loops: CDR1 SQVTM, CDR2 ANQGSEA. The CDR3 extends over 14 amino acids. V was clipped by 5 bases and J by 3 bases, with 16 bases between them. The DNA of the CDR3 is TGCAGCGTTTCGGGGGGCGGACGGCACACTGAAGCTTTCTTT. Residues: CSVSGGGRHTEAFF.

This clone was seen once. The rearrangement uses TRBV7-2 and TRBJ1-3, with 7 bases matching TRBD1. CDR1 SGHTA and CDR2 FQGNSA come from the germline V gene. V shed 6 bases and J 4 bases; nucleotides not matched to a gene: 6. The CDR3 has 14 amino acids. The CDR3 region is CASSPTGYGNTIYF. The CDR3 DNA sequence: TGTGCCAGCAGTCCGACAGGGTACGGAAACACCATATATTTT.

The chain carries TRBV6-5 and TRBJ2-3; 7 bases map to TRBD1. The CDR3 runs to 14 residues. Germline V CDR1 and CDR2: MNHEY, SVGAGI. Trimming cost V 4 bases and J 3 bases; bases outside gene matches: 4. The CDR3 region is CASSFGQVTDTQYF. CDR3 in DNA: TGTGCCAGCAGTTTTGGACAGGTTACAGATACGCAGTATTTT.

The CDR3 nucleotides read TGTGCCAGCGCGGAAGGACAGTCTAGGACCCTCCACTTT. Translation gives CASAEGQSRTLHF. The chain joins TRBV6-6 to TRBJ1-6; possible D gene TRBD1, 6 bases. Germline CDR1 and CDR2: MNHNY and SVGAGI (reference sequence). V lost 8 bases, J lost 14 bases, and 19 bases lay in between. This CDR3 is built from 13 residues.

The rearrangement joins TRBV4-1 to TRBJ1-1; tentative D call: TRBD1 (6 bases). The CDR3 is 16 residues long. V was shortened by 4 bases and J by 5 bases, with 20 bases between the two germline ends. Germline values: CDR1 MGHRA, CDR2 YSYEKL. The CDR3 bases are TGCGCCAGCAGCCGCGGGGCGGGGGCCGGTAAGACTGAAGCTTTCTTT. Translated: CASSRGAGAGKTEAFF.

This CDR3 reads CASSLEGANSYEQYF. The DNA of the CDR3 is TGCGCCAGCAGCTTAGAGGGCGCCAACTCCTACGAGCAGTACTTC. The rearrangement joins TRBV5-1 to TRBJ2-7; D may be TRBD2 (5 bases). Germline V gives CDR1 SGHRS, CDR2 YFSETQ. Trimming took off 2 bases at V and 0 bases at J, with 12 bases between the two ends. The CDR3 has 15 residues. The full variable domain, completed using reference TRBV5-1 and TRBJ2-7, is KAGVTQTPRYLIKTRGQQVTLSCSPISGHRSVSWYQQTPGQGLQFLFEYFSETQRNKGNFPGRFSGRQFSNSRSEMNVSTLELGDSALYLCASSLEGANSYEQYFGPGTRLTVT.

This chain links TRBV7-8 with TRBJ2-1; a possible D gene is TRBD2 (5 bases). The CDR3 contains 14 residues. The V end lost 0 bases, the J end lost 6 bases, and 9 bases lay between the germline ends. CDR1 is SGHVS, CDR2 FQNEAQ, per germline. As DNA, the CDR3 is TGTGCCAGCAGCTTAGCGCAGCGGCCCAATGAGCAGTTCTTC. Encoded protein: CASSLAQRPNEQFF.

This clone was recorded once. The CDR3 region has the DNA TGTGCCACCTCATTTGGGGGGGTGAACACTGAAGCTTTCTTT. Translation: CATSFGGVNTEAFF. The gene calls are TRBV2 and TRBJ1-1; weak D call: TRBD1 (5 bases). The CDR3 is made up of 14 amino acids. V lost 10 bases and J lost 0, with 15 bases in between. CDR1 and CDR2 (germline): SNHLY, FYNNEI.

The DNA for the CDR3 is TGTGCCAGCAGTTACCGGGACAGGAGCTATGGCTACACCTTC. Amino acid sequence: CASSYRDRSYGYTF. The rearrangement uses TRBV6-5 and TRBJ1-2; 8 bases fit TRBD1. J was trimmed by 4 bases and V by 2 bases; bases with no gene match: 3. This CDR3 is 14 amino acids long. Germline V gene data show CDR1 as MNHEY and CDR2 as SVGAGI.

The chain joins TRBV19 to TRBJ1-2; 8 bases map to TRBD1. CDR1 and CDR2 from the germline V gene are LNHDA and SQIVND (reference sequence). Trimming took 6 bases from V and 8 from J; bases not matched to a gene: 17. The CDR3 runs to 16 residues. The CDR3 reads CASRSGTGFDPMGYTF. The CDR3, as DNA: TGTGCCAGTAGGTCCGGGACAGGATTCGATCCTATGGGCTACACCTTC.

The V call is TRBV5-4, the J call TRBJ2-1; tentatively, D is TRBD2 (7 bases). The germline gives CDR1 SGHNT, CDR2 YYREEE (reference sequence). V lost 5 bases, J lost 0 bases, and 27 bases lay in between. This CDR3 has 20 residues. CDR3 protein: CASSSPPGGRTLSSYNEQFF. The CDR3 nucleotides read TGTGCCAGCAGTTCTCCCCCGGGGGGCAGAACTTTAAGCTCCTACAATGAGCAGTTCTTC. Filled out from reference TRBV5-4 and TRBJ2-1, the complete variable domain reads ETGVTQSPTHLIKTRGQQVTLRCSSQSGHNTVSWYQQALGQGPQFIFQYYREEENGRGNFPPRFSGLQFPNYSSELNVNALELDDSALYLCASSSPPGGRTLSSYNEQFFGPGTRLTVL.

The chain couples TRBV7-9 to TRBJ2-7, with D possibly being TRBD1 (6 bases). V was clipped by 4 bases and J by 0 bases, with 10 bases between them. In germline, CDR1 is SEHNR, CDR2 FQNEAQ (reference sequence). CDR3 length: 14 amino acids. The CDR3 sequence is CASSSFRGSYEQYF. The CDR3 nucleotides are TGTGCCAGCAGCTCATTCAGGGGCTCCTACGAGCAGTACTTC.

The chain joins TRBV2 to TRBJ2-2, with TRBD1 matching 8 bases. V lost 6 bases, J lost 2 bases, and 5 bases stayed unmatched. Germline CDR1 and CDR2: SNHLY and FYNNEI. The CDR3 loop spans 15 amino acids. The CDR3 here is CASRAGTGNTGELFF. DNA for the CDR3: TGTGCCAGCAGGGCCGGGACAGGCAACACCGGGGAGCTGTTTTTT.

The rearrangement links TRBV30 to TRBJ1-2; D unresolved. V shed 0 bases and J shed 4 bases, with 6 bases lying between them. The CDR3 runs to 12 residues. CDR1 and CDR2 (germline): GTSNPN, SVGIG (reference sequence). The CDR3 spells CAWSVGGYGYTF. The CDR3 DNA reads TGTGCCTGGAGTGTCGGTGGCTATGGCTACACCTTC.

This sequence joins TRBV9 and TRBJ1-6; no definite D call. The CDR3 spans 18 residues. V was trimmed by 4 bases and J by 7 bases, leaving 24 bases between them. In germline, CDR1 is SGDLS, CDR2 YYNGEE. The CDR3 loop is CASSRLIGQALKNSPLHF. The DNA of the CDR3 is TGTGCCAGCAGCCGCCTTATAGGTCAGGCGCTAAAAAATTCACCCCTCCACTTT.